The next 7 T cell receptor beta chains were all read from a single sample in a study of cytomegalovirus exposure and HLA in healthy donors. PCR employed 60 Vbeta and 13 Jbeta primers. Method: immunoSEQ multiplex PCR; TCRdb's copy keeps in-frame clones and lacks some. The sample lists roughly 100,000 clones; roughly three quarters were seen once. Sequences were obtained from PBMCs. All receptors derive from a woman aged 40 to 49 in good health and CMV-seronegative.

This chain links TRBV7-9 with TRBJ2-3, with unresolved D. The germline V gene encodes CDR1 SEHNR and CDR2 FQNEAQ (reference sequence). V gave up 1 base and J gave up 6 bases, with 8 bases separating them. This CDR3 has 13 residues. CDR3 bases: TGTGCCAGCAGCTTAGGGCGGCCCGATACGCAGTATTTT. Amino acid sequence: CASSLGRPDTQYF.

The chain links TRBV4-3 to TRBJ1-1, with 7 bases fitting TRBD1. With 4 bases clipped from V and 4 bases from J, the junction kept 18 bases outside the gene matches. From germline, CDR1 is LGHNA and CDR2 YSLEER. The length of the CDR3 is 18 residues. As DNA, the CDR3 is TGCGCCAGCAGCCTCCTTAGGGGGGTACAGGGGATTAGCACTGAAGCTTTCTTT. Residues: CASSLLRGVQGISTEAFF.

The chain's CDR3 is CASSLDRLAGGDTQYF. CDR3 bases: TGCGCCAGCAGCTTGGATAGACTAGCGGGAGGAGATACGCAGTATTTT. The chain carries TRBV5-1 and TRBJ2-3; 13 bases map to TRBD2. This CDR3 is 16 amino acids long. V was pared by 0 bases and J by 5 bases, with 3 bases of the junction left unmatched. Germline CDR1 is SGHRS and CDR2 is YFSETQ.

This clone was seen just once. V gene TRBV15 combines with J gene TRBJ1-1, with D possibly TRBD1 on 5 matching bases. This CDR3 has 14 amino acids. Germline CDR1 is LNHNV and CDR2 is YYDKDF (reference sequence). Trimming cost V 2 bases and J 2 bases, with 9 bases left between them. The CDR3, as DNA: TGTGCCACCAGCAGAATGCAGGGAAACACTGAAGCTTTCTTT. Translating it yields CATSRMQGNTEAFF.

V is TRBV27 and J is TRBJ2-7; 9 bases are a match to TRBD1. This CDR3 region has 13 residues. V trimming: 10 bases; J trimming: 3 bases; junction bases outside the gene matches: 7. The germline V gene encodes CDR1 MNHEY and CDR2 SMNVEV (reference sequence). The CDR3, as DNA: TGTGCCACCCAGGACAGGGGACACTACGAGCAGTACTTC. Translating it yields CATQDRGHYEQYF.

The chain recombines TRBV4-3 with TRBJ2-2; 8 positions match TRBD2. V gave up 4 bases and J gave up 1 base; unmatched junction bases: 8. The CDR3 has 17 residues. Germline CDR1 reads LGHNA; CDR2 reads YSLEER. CDR3 coding DNA: TGCGCCAGCAGCCCCCGAGCGGGGGCCGAGAACACCGGGGAGCTGTTTTTT. Translation: CASSPRAGAENTGELFF.

The gene calls are TRBV11-3 and TRBJ2-1; weak D call: TRBD1 (5 bases). CDR3 length: 13 residues. The V and J ends lost 8 bases and 0 bases respectively, with 8 bases between them. Germline CDR1 SGHNT, CDR2 YENEEA. The CDR3 protein is CASQDTSYNEQFF. CDR3 DNA: TGTGCCAGCCAGGACACCTCCTACAATGAGCAGTTCTTC.